This T cell receptor (beta chain) was captured in a study of blood T cell repertoires in COVID-19 (TCRdb year 2020). Regarding the research as a whole: Samples covering the acute and convalescent phases of COVID-19 were provided by collaborators in the United States, Italy and Spain. Samples came from the ongoing ImmuneRACE study (first 160 participants) plus 1,254 subjects from 6 global collaborators. The dataset comprised deeply sampled blood TCRbeta repertoires from subjects exposed to, actively infected with, or recovered from COVID-19. The material from the prospective study consisted of cDNA or gDNA derived from T cells, B-cell-depleted T cells, or PBMCs. The sample metadata nearly always contained a de-identified subject ID, COVID-19 status, age in years and sex. The repertoires were released in a freely available public database intended as a resource for research on the immune response to SARS-CoV-2. HLA class I and class II types, where available, came from metadata supplied by the sample provider rather than from assay-based typing.

Each collaborating institution followed its own protocols to collect whole blood in K2EDTA tubes. Collaborator samples were shipped for TCRbeta analysis as frozen whole blood, isolated PBMCs, or DNA extracted from either sample type. Comment on this clone: This receptor's antigen is unknown. No much larger clone is present one base from it, and per-base qualities are unavailable.

Study-wide conclusions, independent of this receptor: The quantity of clinical and demographic metadata differed by source and by participant and was supplied without curation.

TCRbeta CDR3 regions were amplified from genomic DNA using the immunoSEQ Assay, a bias-controlled multiplex PCR. Concerning the study's data processing: The number of nucleated cells in each sample was estimated from the amplification of reference gene primers within the assay. To quantify the absolute abundance of each unique TCRbeta CDR3 rearrangement, sequence reads were collapsed and filtered. For each sample, productive Simpson clonality was calculated by taking the square root of Simpson's diversity index across productive rearrangements. What TCRdb holds here is the immuneACCESS table cut down to in-frame rearrangements. Part of the clones is not present; checked against another copy, under half of the missing clones reflect an unresolved V gene, and the others are unexplained. That table gives V, J and clone size, and the DNA gave D and trimming. Within this sample are 150,000 or so clones, with roughly four fifths of them counted one time only. The biggest ten clones account for approximately 3.8% of the sample.

The CDR3 starts with the cysteine, ends with the phenylalanine, and has 15 residues. The DNA shown is the 45-base CDR3, in frame from base 1. Sequences MDHEN (CDR1) and SYDVKM (CDR2) are obtained from the germline V gene. V is cut by 2 bases and J by 4 bases, and the space between the germline ends is 9 bases. Sequenced material: peripheral blood. The source of this sequence is a woman in her sixties or seventies with acute or convalescent COVID-19. The chain couples TRBV28 to TRBJ1-6; confidence is insufficient to name the D gene. For the CDR3, the sequence is CASSLRELYNSPLHF. The nucleotide sequence is given as TGTGCCAGCAGTTTAAGGGAGTTGTATAATTCACCCCTCCACTTT.